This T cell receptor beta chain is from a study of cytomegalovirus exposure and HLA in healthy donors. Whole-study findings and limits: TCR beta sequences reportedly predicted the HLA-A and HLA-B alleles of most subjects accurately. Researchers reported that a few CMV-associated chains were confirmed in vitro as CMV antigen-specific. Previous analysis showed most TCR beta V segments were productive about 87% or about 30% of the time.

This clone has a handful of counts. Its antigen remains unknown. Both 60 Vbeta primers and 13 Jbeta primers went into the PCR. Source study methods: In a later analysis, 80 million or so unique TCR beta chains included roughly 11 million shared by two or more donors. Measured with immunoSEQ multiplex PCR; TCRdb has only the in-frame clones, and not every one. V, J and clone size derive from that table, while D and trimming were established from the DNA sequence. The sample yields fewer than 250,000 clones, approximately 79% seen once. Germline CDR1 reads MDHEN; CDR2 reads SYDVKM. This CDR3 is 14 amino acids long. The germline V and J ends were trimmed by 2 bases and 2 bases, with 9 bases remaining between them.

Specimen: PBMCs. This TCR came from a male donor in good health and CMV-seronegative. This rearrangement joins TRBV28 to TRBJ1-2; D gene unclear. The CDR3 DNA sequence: TGTGCCAGCAGTTTAAATGGGCGAAACTATGGCTACACCTTC. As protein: CASSLNGRNYGYTF.